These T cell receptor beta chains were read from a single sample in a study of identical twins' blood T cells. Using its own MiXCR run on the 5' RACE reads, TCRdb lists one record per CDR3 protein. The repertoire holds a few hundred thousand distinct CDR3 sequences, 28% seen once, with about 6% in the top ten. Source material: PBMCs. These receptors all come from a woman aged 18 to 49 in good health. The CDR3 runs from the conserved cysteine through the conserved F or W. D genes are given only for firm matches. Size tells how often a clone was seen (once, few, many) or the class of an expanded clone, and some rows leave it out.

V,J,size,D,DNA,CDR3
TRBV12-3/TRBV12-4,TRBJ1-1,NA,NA,TGTGCCAGCAGTTTAGCGGCGAGGAACACTGAAACTTTCTTT,CASSLAARNTETFF
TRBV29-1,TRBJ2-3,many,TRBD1,TGCAGCGTTGAAGGTGGGACAGTGGGGCTCACAGATACGCAGTATTTT,CSVEGGTVGLTDTQYF
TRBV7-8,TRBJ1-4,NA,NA,TGTGCCAGCAGCTTACAGGGTTTTGCGGAAAAACTGTTTTTT,CASSLQGFAEKLFF
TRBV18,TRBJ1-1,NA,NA,TGTGCCAGCTCACGTGTCCCTACTGAAGCTTTCTTT,CASSRVPTEAFF
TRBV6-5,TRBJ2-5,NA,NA,TGTGCCAGCAGTTATTGGGTCGGCGAGACCCAGTACTTC,CASSYWVGETQYF
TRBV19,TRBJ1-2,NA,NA,TGTGCCAGTAGTATAGGTTCACAAGTCTATGGCTACACCTTC,CASSIGSQVYGYTF
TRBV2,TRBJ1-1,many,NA,TGTGCCAGCAGCACCCAGTTCAGGGTCAGGATGAACACTGAAGCTTTCTTT,CASSTQFRVRMNTEAFF
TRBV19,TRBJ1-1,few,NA,TGTGCCGTACGGGTGAACACTGAAGCTTTCTTT,CAVRVNTEAFF
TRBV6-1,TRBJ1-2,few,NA,TGTGCCAGCACTCAGGAGTATGGCTACACCTTC,CASTQEYGYTF
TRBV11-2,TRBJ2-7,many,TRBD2,TGTGCCAGCAGCTCTTGGTCGACTAGCGGCGAGCAGTACTTC,CASSSWSTSGEQYF
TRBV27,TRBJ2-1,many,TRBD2,TGTGCCAGCAGTTTTCAGTTAGCGGGACGGGTTTACAATGAGCAGTTCTTC,CASSFQLAGRVYNEQFF
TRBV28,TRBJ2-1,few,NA,TGTGCCAGCAGTTCCAAGGCGGTACCCTACAATGAGCAGTTCTTC,CASSSKAVPYNEQFF
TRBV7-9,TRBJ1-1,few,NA,TGTGCCAGCGGTACTGGGACACGCTCCCGGGAAGCTTTCTTT,CASGTGTRSREAFF
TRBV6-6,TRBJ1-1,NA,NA,TGTGCCAGCAGGGATGGTCTTTACACTGAAGCTTTCTTT,CASRDGLYTEAFF
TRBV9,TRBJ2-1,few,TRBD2,TGTGCCAGCAGCCCGTGGAGAGCGGGGGACTACAATGAGCAGTTCTTC,CASSPWRAGDYNEQFF
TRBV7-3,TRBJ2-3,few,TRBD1,TGTGCCAGCAGCTTTAGGTTTGTGAGGGACAGGTCAGGGGATACGCAGTATTTT,CASSFRFVRDRSGDTQYF
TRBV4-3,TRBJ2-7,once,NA,TGCGCCAGCAGCCAAGAGGCCCAGGGTTTGGGCGAGCAGTACTTC,CASSQEAQGLGEQYF
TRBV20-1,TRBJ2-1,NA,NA,TGCAGTGCTAGAGAGGACTCACTCCTCTACAATGAGCAGTTCTTC,CSAREDSLLYNEQFF
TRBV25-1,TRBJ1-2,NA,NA,TGTGCCAGCAGTGAATTTCCAGGGACGGGTGGCTACACCTTC,CASSEFPGTGGYTF
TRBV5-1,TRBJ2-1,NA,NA,TGCGCCAGCAGCTTGGACCGAAATGAGCAGTTATTC,CASSLDRNEQLF
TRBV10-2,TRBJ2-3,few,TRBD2,TGCGCCAGCAGGGAAGGGGGACTAGCGAAAATAAGCACAGATACGCAGTATTTT,CASREGGLAKISTDTQYF
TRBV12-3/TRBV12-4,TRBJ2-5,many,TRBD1,TGTGCCAGCAGTTTAGGAGGGGGCGAGGAGACCCAGTACTTC,CASSLGGGEETQYF
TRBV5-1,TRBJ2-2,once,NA,TGCGCCAGCAGCTTGTTAGCTCAGAACACCGGGGAGCTGTTTTTT,CASSLLAQNTGELFF
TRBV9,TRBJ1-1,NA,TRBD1,TGTGCCAGCAGCGTTCTAGACAGGGGGCAGAGCACTGAAGCTTTCTTT,CASSVLDRGQSTEAFF
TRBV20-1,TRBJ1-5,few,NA,TGCAGTGCCAGACCCGATTTCAATCAGCCCCAGCATTTT,CSARPDFNQPQHF
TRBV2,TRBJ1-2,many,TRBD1,TGTGCCAGCAGTGAGGGACAGGGTCATGGCTACACCTTC,CASSEGQGHGYTF